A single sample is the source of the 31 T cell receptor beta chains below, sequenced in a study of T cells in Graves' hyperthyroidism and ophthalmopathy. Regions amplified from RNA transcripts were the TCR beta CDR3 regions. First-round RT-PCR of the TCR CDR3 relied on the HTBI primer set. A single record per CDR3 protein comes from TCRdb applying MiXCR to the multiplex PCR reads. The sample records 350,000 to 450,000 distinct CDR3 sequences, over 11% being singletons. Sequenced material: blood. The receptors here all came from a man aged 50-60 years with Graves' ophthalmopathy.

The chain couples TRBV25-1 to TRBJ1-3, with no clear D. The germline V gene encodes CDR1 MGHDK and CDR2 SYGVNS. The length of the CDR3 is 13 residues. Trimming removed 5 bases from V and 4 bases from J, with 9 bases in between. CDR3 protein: CASSTAGGNTIYF. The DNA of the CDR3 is TGTGCCAGCAGTACCGCTGGGGGAAACACCATATATTTT. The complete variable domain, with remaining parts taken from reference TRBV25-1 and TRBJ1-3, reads EADIYQTPRYLVIGTGKKITLECSQTMGHDKMYWYQQDPGMELHLIHYSYGVNSTEKGDLSSESTVSRIRTEHFPLTLESARPSHTSQYLCASSTAGGNTIYFGEGSWLTVV.

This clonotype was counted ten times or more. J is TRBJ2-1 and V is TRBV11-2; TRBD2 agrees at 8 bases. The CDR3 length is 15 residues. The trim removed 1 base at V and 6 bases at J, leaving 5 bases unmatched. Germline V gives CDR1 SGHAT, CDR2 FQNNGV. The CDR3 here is CASSLAGRAANEQFF. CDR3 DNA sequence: TGTGCCAGCAGCTTAGCCGGGAGGGCCGCCAATGAGCAGTTCTTC.

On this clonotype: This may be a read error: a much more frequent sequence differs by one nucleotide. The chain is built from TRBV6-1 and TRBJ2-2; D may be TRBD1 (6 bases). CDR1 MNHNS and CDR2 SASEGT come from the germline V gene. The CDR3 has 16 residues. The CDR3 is CPSSKGPGANTGELFF. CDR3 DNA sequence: TGTCCCAGCTCGAAAGGTCCAGGGGCGAACACCGGGGAGCTGTTTTTT.

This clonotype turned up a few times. The CDR3 here is CASSLARTEAFF. DNA for the CDR3: TGTGCCAGCAGCTTAGCGCGCACTGAAGCTTTCTTT. The chain joins TRBV11-1 to TRBJ1-1; D gene unclear. Germline V gene lookup returns CDR1 SGHAT and CDR2 FQDESV (reference sequence). The CDR3 spans 12 residues. The germline V and J ends were trimmed by 0 bases and 4 bases, with 3 bases remaining between them.

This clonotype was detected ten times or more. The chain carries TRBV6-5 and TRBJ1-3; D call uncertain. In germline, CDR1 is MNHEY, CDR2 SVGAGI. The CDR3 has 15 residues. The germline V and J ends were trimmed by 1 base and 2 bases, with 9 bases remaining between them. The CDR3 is CASSYWGRTGNTIYF. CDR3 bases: TGTGCCAGCAGTTACTGGGGTCGCACTGGAAACACCATATATTTT.

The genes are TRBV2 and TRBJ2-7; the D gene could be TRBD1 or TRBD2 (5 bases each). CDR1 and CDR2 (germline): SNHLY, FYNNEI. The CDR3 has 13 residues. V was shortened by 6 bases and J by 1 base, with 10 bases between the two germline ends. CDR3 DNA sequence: TGTGCCAGCAGGGGACCGGGATCCTACGAGCAGTACTTC. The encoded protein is CASRGPGSYEQYF.

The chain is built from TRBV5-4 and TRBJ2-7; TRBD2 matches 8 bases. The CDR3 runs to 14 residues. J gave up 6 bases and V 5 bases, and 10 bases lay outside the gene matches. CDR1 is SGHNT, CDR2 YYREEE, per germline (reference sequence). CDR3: CASSLEAGVSEQYF. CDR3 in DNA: TGTGCCAGCAGTTTAGAAGCGGGAGTCAGCGAGCAGTACTTC.

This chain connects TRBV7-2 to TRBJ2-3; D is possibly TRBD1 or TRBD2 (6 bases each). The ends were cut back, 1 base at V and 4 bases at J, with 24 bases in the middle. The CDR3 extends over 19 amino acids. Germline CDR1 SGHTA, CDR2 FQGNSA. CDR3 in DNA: TGTGCCAGCAGCTTAGAGGGGGATAGCGGCCCATTACATCCAGATACGCAGTATTTT. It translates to CASSLEGDSGPLHPDTQYF.

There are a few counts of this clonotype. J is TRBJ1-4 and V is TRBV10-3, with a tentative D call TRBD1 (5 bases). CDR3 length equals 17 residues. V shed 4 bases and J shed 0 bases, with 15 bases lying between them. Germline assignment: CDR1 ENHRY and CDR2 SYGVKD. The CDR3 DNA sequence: TGTGCCATCAGTGGGGGGTTCGGACAACCAACTAATGAAAAACTGTTTTTT. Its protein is CAISGGFGQPTNEKLFF.

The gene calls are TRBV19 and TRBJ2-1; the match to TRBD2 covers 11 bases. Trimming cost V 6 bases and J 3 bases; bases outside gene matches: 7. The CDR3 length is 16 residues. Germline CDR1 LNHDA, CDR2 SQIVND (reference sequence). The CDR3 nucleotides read TGTGCCAGTAGCTTTATAGCGGGAGGGATCTACAATGAGCAGTTCTTC. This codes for CASSFIAGGIYNEQFF. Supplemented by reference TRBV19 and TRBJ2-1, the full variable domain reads DGGITQSPKYLFRKEGQNVTLSCEQNLNHDAMYWYRQDPGQGLRLIYYSQIVNDFQKGDIAEGYSVSREKKESFPLTVTSAQKNPTAFYLCASSFIAGGIYNEQFFGPGTRLTVL.

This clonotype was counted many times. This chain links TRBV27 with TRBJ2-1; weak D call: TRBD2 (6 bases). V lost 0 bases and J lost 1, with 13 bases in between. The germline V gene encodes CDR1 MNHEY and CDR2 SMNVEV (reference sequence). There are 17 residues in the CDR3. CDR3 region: CASSLSRTGASYNEQFF. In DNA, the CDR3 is TGTGCCAGCAGTTTATCGCGGACGGGAGCGTCCTACAATGAGCAGTTCTTC.

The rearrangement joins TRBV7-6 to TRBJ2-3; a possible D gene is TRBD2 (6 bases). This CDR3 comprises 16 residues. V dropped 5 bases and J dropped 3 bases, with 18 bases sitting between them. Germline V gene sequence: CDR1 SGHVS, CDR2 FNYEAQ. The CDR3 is CASSPAGGLGTDTQYF. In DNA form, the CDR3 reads TGTGCCAGCAGCCCTGCCGGAGGGCTGGGGACAGATACGCAGTATTTT.

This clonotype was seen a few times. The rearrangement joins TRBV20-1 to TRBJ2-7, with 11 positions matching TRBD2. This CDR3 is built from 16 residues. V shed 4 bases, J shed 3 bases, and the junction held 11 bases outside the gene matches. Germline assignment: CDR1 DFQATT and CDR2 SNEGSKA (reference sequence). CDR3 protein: CSATAPLAGGYYEQYF. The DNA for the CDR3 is TGCAGTGCTACCGCCCCATTAGCGGGAGGGTACTACGAGCAGTACTTC.

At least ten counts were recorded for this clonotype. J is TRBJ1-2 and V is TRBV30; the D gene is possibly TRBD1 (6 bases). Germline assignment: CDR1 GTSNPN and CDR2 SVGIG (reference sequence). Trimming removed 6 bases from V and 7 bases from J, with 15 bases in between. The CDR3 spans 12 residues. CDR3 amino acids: CACQRGAIGYTF. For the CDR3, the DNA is TGTGCCTGTCAACGGGGGGCGATTGGCTACACCTTC.

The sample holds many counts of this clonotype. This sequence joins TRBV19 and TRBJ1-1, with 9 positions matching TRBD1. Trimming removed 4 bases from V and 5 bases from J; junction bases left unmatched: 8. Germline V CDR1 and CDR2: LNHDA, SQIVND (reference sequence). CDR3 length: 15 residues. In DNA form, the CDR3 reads TGTGCCAGTAGTACCTTACAGGGGGCTAGTACTGAAGCTTTCTTT. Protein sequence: CASSTLQGASTEAFF.

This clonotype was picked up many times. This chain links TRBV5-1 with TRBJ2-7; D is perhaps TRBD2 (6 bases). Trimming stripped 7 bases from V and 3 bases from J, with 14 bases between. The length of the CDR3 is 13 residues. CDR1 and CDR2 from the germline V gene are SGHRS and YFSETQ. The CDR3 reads CASGRETDYEQYF. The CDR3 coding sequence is TGCGCCAGCGGTCGGGAGACCGACTACGAGCAGTACTTC.

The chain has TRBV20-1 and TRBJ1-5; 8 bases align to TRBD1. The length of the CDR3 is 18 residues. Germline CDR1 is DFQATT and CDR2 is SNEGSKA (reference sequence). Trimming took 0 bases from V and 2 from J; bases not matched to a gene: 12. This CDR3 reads CSARDQEQETGGNQPQHF. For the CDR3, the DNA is TGCAGTGCTAGAGATCAGGAGCAGGAGACAGGGGGCAATCAGCCCCAGCATTTT.

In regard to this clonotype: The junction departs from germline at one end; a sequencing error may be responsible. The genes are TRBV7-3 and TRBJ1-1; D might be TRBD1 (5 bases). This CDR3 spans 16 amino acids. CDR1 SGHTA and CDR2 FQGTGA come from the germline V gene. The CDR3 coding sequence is TGCGCCAGCAGGAAATCTGTTGCGGGGGGACACACTGAAGCTTTCTTT. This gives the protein CASRKSVAGGHTEAFF. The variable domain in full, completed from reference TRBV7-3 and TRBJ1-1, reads GAGVSQTPSNKVTEKGKYVELRCDPISGHTALYWYRQSLGQGPEFLIYFQGTGAADDSGLPNDRFFAVRPEGSVSTLKIQRTERGDSAVYLCASRKSVAGGHTEAFFGQGTRLTVV.

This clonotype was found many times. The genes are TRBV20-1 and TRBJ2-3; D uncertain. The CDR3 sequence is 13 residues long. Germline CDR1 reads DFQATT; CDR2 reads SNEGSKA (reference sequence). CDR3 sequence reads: CTSTTPGTDTQYF. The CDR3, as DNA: TGCACAAGCACGACCCCAGGCACAGATACGCAGTATTTT.

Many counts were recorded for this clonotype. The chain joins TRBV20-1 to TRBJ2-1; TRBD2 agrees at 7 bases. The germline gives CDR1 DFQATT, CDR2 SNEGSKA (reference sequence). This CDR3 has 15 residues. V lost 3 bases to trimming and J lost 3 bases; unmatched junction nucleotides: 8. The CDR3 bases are TGCAGTGCTAGCCCTAGCGGTTTGGTCTACAATGAGCAGTTCTTC. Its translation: CSASPSGLVYNEQFF.

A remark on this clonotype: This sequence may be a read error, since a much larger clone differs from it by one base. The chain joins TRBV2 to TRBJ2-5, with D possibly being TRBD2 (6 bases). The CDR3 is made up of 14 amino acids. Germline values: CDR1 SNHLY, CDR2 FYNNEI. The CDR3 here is CGSSSGGTQETQYF. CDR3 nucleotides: TGTGGCAGCAGCTCCGGAGGGACCCAAGAGACCCAGTACTTC. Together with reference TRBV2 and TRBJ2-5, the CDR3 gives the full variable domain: EPEVTQTPSHQVTQMGQEVILRCVPISNHLYFYWYRQILGQKVEFLVSFYNNEISEKSEIFDDQFSVERPDGSNFTLKIRSTKLEDSAMYFCGSSSGGTQETQYFGPGTRLLVL.

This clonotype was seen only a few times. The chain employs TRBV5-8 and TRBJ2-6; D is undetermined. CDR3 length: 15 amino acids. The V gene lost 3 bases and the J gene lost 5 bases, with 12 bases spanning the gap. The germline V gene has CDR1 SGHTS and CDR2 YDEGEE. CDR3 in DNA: TGTGCCAGCAGCTCCGGGCTTTCTTGGGCCAACGTCCTGACTTTC. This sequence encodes CASSSGLSWANVLTF.

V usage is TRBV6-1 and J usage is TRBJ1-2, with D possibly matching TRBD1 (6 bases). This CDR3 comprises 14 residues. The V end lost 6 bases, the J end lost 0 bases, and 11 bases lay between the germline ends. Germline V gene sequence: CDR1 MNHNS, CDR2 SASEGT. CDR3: CASRKDRSNYGYTF. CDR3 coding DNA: TGTGCCAGCAGGAAAGACAGGTCTAACTATGGCTACACCTTC.

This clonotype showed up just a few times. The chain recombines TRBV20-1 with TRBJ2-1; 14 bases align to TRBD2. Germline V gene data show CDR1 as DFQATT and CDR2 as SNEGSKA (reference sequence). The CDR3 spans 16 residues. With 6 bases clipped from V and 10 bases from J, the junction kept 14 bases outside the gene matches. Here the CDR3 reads CSAEGTSGSRGGEQFF. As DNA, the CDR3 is TGCAGTGCCGAAGGGACTAGCGGGAGTAGGGGGGGGGAGCAGTTCTTC.

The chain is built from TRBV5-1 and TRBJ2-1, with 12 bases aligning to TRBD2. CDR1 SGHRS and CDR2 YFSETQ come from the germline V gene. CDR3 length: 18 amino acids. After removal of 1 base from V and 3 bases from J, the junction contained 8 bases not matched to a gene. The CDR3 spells CASSLIPSLAGGYNEQFF. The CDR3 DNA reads TGCGCCAGCAGCTTGATCCCCTCACTAGCGGGAGGCTACAATGAGCAGTTCTTC.

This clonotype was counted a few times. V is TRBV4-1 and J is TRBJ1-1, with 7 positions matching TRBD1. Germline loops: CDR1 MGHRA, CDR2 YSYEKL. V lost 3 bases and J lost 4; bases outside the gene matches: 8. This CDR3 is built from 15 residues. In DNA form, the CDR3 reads TGCGCCAGCAGCCACCCGGGACAGCTGCCCACTGAAGCTTTCTTT. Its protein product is CASSHPGQLPTEAFF.

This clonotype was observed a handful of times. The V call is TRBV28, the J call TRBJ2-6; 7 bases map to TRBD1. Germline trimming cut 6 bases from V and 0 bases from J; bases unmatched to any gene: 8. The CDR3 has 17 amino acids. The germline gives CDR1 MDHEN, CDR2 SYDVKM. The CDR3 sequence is CASRQPGQSSGANVLTF. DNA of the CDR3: TGTGCCAGCAGACAACCGGGACAGAGCTCTGGGGCCAACGTCCTGACTTTC.

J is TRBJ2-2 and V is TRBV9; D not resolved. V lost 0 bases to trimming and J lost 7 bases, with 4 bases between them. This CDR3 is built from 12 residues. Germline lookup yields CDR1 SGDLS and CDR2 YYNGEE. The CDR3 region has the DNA TGTGCCAGCAGCGTAGCCTTCGGGGAGCTGTTTTTT. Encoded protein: CASSVAFGELFF.

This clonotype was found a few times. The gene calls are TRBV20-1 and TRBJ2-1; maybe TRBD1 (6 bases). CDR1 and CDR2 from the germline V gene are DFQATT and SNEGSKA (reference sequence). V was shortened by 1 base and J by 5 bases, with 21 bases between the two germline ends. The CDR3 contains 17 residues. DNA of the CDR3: TGCAGTGCTAGAGGGGCAGGGGAAGGTAGCCGGGACAATGAGCAGTTCTTC. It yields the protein CSARGAGEGSRDNEQFF.

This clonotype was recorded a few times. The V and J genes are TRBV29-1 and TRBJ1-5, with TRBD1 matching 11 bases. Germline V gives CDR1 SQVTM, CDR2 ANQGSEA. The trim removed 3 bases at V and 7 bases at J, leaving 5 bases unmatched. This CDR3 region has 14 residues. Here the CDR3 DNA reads TGCAGCGTTGATTCCGGGACAGGGGGGCAGCCCCAGCATTTT. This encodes CSVDSGTGGQPQHF.

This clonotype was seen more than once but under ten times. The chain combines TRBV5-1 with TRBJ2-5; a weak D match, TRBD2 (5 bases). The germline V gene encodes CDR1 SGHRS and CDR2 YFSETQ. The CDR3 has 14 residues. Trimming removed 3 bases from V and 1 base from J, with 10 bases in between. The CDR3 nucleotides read TGCGCCAGCAGCTACGGGGTAGCCCAAGAGACCCAGTACTTC. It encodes CASSYGVAQETQYF.